This T cell receptor beta chain was retrieved from a study of regulatory T cells in long-lasting Graves disease. Building the TCR beta libraries relied on iRepertoire HTBI primers, and CDR3 regions underwent Arm-PCR. A single record per CDR3 protein comes from TCRdb applying MiXCR to the multiplex PCR reads. The data show roughly 320,000 distinct CDR3 sequences, 16% seen once. At least ten counts were recorded for this clonotype. Specified time point: newly diagnosed GD, antithyroid drugs for less than 3 months. The TCR library used RNA extracted from PBMCs. The sample also formed part of further work on T cells in Graves' hyperthyroidism and ophthalmopathy.

This sample comprised peripheral blood mononuclear cells (PBMCs), obtained at new diagnosis, from a patient treated with antithyroid drugs. This clonotype was sampled from a man between 35 and 55 years old with Graves disease.

CDR3 protein: CASSGFRNSNQPQHF. The CDR3 DNA sequence: TGTGCCAGCAGTGGGTTTAGAAATAGCAATCAGCCCCAGCATTTT. The V gene is TRBV2, the J gene TRBJ1-5, with D unresolved. V was pared by 4 bases and J by 0 bases, with 10 bases between. Germline loops: CDR1 SNHLY, CDR2 FYNNEI. The CDR3 has 15 residues. The full variable domain, in which reference TRBV2 and TRBJ1-5 provide the parts outside the CDR3, is EPEVTQTPSHQVTQMGQEVILRCVPISNHLYFYWYRQILGQKVEFLVSFYNNEISEKSEIFDDQFSVERPDGSNFTLKIRSTKLEDSAMYFCASSGFRNSNQPQHFGDGTRLSIL.